These 10 T cell receptor beta chains came from one sample sequenced in a study of blood T cell repertoires in COVID-19. The data were produced by immunoSEQ multiplex PCR, yet TCRdb's version contains in-frame clones alone and is incomplete. Of about 480,000 clones listed, about 91% are singletons. Sample: peripheral blood. These receptor sequences come from a man in his late teens or twenties with COVID-19, enrolled during active disease.

The sample holds one count of this clone. CDR3 in amino acids: CASKNRATYNSPLHF. The DNA for the CDR3 is TGTGCCAGCAAGAACAGGGCGACCTATAATTCACCCCTCCACTTT. The chain has TRBV6-5 and TRBJ1-6; tentatively, D is TRBD1 (6 bases). Trimming removed 7 bases from V and 2 bases from J, with 12 bases in between. The CDR3 contains 15 residues. CDR1 is MNHEY, CDR2 SVGAGI, per germline.

CDR3 nucleotide sequence: TGTGCCAGCAGCCAAATGGCCGAGCAGTACTTC. It translates to CASSQMAEQYF. The chain has TRBV7-2 and TRBJ2-7; no definite D call. This CDR3 has 11 residues. CDR1 is SGHTA, CDR2 FQGNSA, per germline. Trimming removed 5 bases at V and 6 bases at J, with 8 bases between.

The V call is TRBV5-5, the J call TRBJ2-7, with 13 nucleotides matching TRBD2. J was trimmed by 2 bases and V by 4 bases; bases with no gene match: 3. This CDR3 is built from 15 residues. Germline CDR1 reads SGHKS; CDR2 reads YYEKEE (reference sequence). The DNA of the CDR3 is TGTGCCAGCAGCCGCGGGACTAGCGGGGCCTACGAGCAGTACTTC. Translating gives CASSRGTSGAYEQYF.

This CDR3 is CASREGQGATYEQYF. The CDR3 coding sequence is TGCGCCAGCAGAGAGGGACAGGGGGCCACCTACGAGCAGTACTTC. The chain uses TRBV5-1 and TRBJ2-7; TRBD1 matches 12 bases. Germline CDR1 SGHRS, CDR2 YFSETQ. This CDR3 has 15 amino acids. The junction had 5 bases not matched to a gene; V was cut back by 5 bases and J by 2 bases.

This clone occurred once. The chain employs TRBV11-2 and TRBJ2-7; D gene unclear. CDR1 and CDR2 from the germline V gene are SGHAT and FQNNGV. The CDR3 contains 13 residues. Trimming removed 0 bases from V and 2 bases from J, with 5 bases in between. This chain's CDR3 is CASSLDRAYEQYF. The CDR3 DNA is TGTGCCAGCAGCTTAGACCGAGCCTACGAGCAGTACTTC.

The table lists this clone with a count of one. The gene calls are TRBV4-2 and TRBJ2-7, with 7 bases that match TRBD1. The CDR3 runs 17 residues. V shed 4 bases and J 6 bases; nucleotides not matched to a gene: 18. The germline CDR1 and CDR2 sequences are LGHNA and YNFKEQ. The CDR3 DNA is TGTGCCAGCAGCCCCCACCACGGAAGGGGGCGTCCCTTCGAGCAGTACTTC. Amino acids: CASSPHHGRGRPFEQYF.

V gene TRBV29-1 combines with J gene TRBJ2-1; TRBD2 aligns across 10 bases. The CDR3 is 12 residues long. Germline lookup yields CDR1 SQVTM and CDR2 ANQGSEA. The CDR3 loop reads CGSGRNYNEQFF. The DNA of the CDR3 is TGCGGTAGCGGGAGGAACTACAATGAGCAGTTCTTC.

This sequence joins TRBV5-1 and TRBJ2-2; no clear D. The CDR3 length is 15 residues. V lost 0 bases to trimming and J lost 2 bases, with 8 bases between them. Germline values: CDR1 SGHRS, CDR2 YFSETQ. CDR3 coding DNA: TGCGCCAGCAGCTTGGTAGATAAAAACACCGGGGAGCTGTTTTTT. Translating it yields CASSLVDKNTGELFF.

This chain uses TRBV3-1 (or the pseudogene TRBV3-2) with TRBJ2-7; TRBD1 is a possible D gene (5 bases). Trimming cost V 0 bases and J 2 bases, with 20 bases left between them. The CDR3 has 18 amino acids. In germline, CDR1 is LGHDT, CDR2 YNNKEL (reference sequence). The CDR3 nucleotides read TGTGCCAGCAGCCAAGAAAGAAAAACAGGTCGTTTGGCCTACGAGCAGTACTTC. Amino acid sequence: CASSQERKTGRLAYEQYF.

The chain recombines TRBV5-1 with TRBJ1-1; possibly TRBD1 for D (6 bases). The CDR3 totals 14 residues. The germline V gene encodes CDR1 SGHRS and CDR2 YFSETQ. The V and J ends lost 4 bases and 9 bases respectively, with 19 bases between them. The CDR3 reads CASSLRGEGDKAFF. Written as DNA, the CDR3 is TGCGCCAGCAGCCTCCGGGGTGAGGGGGATAAAGCTTTCTTT.